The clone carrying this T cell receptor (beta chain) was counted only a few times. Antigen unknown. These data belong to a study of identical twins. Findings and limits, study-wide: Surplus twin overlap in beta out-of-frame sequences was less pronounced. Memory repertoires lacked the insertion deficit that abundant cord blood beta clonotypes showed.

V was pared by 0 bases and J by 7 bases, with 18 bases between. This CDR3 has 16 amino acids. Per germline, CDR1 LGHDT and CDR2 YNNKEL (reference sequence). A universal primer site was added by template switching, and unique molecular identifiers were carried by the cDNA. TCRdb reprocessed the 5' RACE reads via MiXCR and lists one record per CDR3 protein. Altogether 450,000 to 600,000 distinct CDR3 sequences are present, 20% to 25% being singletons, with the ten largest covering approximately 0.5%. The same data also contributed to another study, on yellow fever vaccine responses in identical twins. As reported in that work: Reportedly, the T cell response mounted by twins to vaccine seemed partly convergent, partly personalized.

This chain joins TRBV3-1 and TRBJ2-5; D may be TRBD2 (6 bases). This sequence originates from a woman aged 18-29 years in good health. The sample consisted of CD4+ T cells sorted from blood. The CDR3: CASSQEGPIFGGTQYF. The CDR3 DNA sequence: TGTGCCAGCAGCCAAGAAGGACCGATTTTCGGGGGGACCCAGTACTTC.